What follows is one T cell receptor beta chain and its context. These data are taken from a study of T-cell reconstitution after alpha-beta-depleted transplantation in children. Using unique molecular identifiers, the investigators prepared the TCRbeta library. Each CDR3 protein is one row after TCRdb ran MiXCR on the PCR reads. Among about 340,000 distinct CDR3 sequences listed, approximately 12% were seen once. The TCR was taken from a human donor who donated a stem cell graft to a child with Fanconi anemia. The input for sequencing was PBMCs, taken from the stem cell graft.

DNA for the CDR3: TGCGCCAGCAGCTTGGCCTTTTCCGACTATGGCTACACCTTC. Residues: CASSLAFSDYGYTF. The chain links TRBV5-1 to TRBJ1-2; the D is unclear. The germline V gene has CDR1 SGHRS and CDR2 YFSETQ. Trimming stripped 0 bases from V and 3 bases from J, with 9 bases between. The CDR3 runs to 14 residues.